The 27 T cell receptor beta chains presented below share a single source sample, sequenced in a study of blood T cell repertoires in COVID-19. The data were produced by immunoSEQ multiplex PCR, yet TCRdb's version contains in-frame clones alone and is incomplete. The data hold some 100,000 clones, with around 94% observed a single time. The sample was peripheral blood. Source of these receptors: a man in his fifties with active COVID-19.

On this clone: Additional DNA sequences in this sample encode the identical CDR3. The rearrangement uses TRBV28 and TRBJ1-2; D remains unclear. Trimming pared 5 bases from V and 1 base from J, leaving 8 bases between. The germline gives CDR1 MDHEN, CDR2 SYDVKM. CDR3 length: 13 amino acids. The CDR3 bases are TGTGCCAGCAGTCCGACATTTAACTATGGCTACACCTTC. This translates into CASSPTFNYGYTF.

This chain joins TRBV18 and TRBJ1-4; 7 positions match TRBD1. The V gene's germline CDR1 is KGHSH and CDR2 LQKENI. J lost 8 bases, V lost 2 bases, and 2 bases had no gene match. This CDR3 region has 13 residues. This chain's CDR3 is CASSPGRGEKLFF. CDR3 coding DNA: TGTGCCAGCTCACCAGGCAGGGGGGAAAAACTGTTTTTT. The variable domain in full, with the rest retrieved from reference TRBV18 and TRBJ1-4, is NAGVMQNPRHLVRRRGQEARLRCSPMKGHSHVYWYRQLPEEGLKFMVYLQKENIIDESGMPKERFSAEFPKEGPSILRIQQVVRGDSAAYFCASSPGRGEKLFFGSGTQLSVL.

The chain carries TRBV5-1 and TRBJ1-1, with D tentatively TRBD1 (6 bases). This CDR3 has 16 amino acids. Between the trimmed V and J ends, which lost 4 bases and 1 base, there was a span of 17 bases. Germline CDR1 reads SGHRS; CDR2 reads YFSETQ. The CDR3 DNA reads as TGCGCCAGCAGCGACTATAATACAGGGAAGAACACTGAAGCTTTCTTT. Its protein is CASSDYNTGKNTEAFF.

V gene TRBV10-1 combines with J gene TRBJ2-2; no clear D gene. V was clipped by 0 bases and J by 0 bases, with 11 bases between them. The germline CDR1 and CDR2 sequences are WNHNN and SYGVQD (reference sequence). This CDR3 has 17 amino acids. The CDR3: CASSESFRSANTGELFF. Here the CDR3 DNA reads TGCGCCAGCAGTGAGTCTTTTCGGTCCGCGAACACCGGGGAGCTGTTTTTT.

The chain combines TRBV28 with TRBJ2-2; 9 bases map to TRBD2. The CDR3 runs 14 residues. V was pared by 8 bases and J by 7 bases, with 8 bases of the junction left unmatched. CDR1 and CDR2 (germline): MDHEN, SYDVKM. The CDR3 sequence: CASSGGAGGGELFF. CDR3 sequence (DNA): TGTGCCAGCTCAGGAGGAGCGGGAGGCGGGGAGCTGTTTTTT.

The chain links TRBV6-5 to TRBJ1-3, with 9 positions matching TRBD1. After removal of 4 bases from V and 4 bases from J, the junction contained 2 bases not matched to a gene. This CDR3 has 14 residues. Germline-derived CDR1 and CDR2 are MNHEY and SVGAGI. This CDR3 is CASSWDREGNTIYF. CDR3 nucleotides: TGTGCCAGCAGTTGGGACAGGGAAGGAAACACCATATATTTT.

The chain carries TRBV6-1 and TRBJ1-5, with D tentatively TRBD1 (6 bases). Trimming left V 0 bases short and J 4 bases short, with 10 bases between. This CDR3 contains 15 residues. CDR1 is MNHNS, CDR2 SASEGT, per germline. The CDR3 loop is CASSEARQGNQPQHF. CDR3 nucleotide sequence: TGTGCCAGCAGTGAAGCTCGGCAGGGGAATCAGCCCCAGCATTTT.

The CDR3 is CASSVSTGVIPYEQYF. For the CDR3, the DNA is TGTGCCAGCAGCGTTTCCACAGGGGTGATCCCCTACGAGCAGTACTTC. The rearrangement uses TRBV9 and TRBJ2-7; the match to TRBD1 covers 7 bases. The CDR3 has 16 residues. V shed 2 bases and J 2 bases; nucleotides not matched to a gene: 10. Germline lookup yields CDR1 SGDLS and CDR2 YYNGEE.

CDR3 coding DNA: TGTGCCACCAGCAGAGACCGACAGGTAAATCAGCCCCAGCATTTT. Translated, it gives CATSRDRQVNQPQHF. The gene calls are TRBV15 and TRBJ1-5; TRBD1 might be the D (6 bases). In germline, CDR1 is LNHNV, CDR2 YYDKDF (reference sequence). CDR3 size: 15 residues. Trimming removed 0 bases from V and 4 bases from J, with 10 bases in between.

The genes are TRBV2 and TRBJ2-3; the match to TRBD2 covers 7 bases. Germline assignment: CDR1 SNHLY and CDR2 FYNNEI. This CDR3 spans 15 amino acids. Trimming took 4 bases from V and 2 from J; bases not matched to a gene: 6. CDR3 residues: CASSVAGDLTDTQYF. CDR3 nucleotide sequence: TGTGCCAGCAGTGTGGCGGGAGACCTCACAGATACGCAGTATTTT.

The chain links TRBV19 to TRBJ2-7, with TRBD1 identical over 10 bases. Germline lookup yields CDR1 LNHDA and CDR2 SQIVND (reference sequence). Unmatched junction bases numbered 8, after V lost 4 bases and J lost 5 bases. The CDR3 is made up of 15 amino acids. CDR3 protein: CASSSGTGVDDEQYF. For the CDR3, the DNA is TGTGCCAGTAGTAGTGGGACAGGGGTGGACGACGAGCAGTACTTC.

The CDR3 is CASSLEGLAGWNEQFF. The CDR3 DNA is TGTGCCAGCTCACTCGAGGGACTAGCGGGATGGAATGAGCAGTTCTTC. The chain uses TRBV18 and TRBJ2-1; 13 positions match TRBD2. Germline CDR1 reads KGHSH; CDR2 reads LQKENI. The CDR3 spans 16 residues. V lost 4 bases and J lost 7; bases outside the gene matches: 7.

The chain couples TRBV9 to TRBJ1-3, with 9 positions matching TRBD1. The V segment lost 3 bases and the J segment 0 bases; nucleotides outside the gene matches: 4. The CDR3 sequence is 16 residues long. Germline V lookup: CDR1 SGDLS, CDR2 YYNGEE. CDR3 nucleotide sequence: TGTGCCAGCAGCGACGACAGGGGGTCCTCTGGAAACACCATATATTTT. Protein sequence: CASSDDRGSSGNTIYF.

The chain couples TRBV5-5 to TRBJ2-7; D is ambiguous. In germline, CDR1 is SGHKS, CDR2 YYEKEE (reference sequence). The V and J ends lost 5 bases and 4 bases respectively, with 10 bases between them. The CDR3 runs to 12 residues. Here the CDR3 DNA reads TGTGCCAGCAGTCGCGAATGGTACGAGCAGTACTTC. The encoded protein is CASSREWYEQYF.

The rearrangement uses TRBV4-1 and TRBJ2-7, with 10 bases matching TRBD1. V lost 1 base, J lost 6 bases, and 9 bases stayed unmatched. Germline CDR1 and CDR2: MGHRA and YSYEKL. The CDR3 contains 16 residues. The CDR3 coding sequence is TGCGCCAGCAGCCAAGGCCTCCGGGACAGGGGAGGCGAGCAGTACTTC. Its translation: CASSQGLRDRGGEQYF.

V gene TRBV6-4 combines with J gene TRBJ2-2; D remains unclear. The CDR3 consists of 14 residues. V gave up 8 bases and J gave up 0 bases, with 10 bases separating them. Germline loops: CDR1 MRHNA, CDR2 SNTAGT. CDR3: CASSSVANTGELFF. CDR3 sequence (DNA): TGTGCCAGCTCGTCGGTGGCGAACACCGGGGAGCTGTTTTTT.

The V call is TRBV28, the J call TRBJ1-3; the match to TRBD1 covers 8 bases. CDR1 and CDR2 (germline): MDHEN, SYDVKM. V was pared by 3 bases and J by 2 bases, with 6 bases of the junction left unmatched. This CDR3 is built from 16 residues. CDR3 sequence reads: CASSLVGQGAGNTIYF. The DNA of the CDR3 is TGTGCCAGCAGTTTGGTAGGACAGGGCGCTGGAAACACCATATATTTT.

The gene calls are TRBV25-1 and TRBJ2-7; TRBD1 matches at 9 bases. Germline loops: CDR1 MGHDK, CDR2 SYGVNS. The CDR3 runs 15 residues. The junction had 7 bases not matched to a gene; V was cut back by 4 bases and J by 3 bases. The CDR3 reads CASSVPGTGHYEQYF. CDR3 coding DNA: TGTGCCAGCAGTGTACCCGGGACAGGGCACTACGAGCAGTACTTC.

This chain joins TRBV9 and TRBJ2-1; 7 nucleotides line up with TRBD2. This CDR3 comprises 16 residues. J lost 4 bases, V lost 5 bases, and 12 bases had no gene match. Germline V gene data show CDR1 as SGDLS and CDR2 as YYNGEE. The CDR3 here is CASSEGGAAPYNEQFF. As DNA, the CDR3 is TGTGCCAGCAGTGAGGGAGGGGCCGCACCTTACAATGAGCAGTTCTTC.

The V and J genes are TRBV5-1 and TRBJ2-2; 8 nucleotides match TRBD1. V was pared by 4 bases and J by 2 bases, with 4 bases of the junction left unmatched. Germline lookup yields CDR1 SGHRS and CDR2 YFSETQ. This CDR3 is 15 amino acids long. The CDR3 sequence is CASSAGQENTGELFF. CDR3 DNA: TGCGCCAGCAGCGCGGGACAGGAAAACACCGGGGAGCTGTTTTTT.

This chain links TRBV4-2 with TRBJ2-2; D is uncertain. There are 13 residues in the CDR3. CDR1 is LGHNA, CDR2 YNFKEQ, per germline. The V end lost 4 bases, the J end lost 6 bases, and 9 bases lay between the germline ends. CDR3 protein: CASSPTRAGELFF. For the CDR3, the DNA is TGTGCCAGCAGCCCAACCCGAGCCGGGGAGCTGTTTTTT.

CDR3 nucleotides: TGTGCCAGCAGCGTCCAGGGGGCGAGGGAAGATACGCAGTATTTT. As protein: CASSVQGAREDTQYF. The chain couples TRBV11-2 to TRBJ2-3, with 8 bases that match TRBD1. Germline V gene data show CDR1 as SGHAT and CDR2 as FQNNGV. CDR3 length: 15 amino acids. Trimming at V came to 5 bases and at J to 5 bases, leaving 9 bases not matched to a gene.

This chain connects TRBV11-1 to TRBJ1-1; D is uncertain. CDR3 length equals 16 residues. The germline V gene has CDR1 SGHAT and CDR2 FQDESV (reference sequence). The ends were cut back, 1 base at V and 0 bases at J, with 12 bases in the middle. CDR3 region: CASSLELGSLNTEAFF. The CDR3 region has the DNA TGTGCCAGCAGCTTAGAATTGGGCAGCCTGAACACTGAAGCTTTCTTT. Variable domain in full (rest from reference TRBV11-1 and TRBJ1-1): EAEVAQSPRYKITEKSQAVAFWCDPISGHATLYWYRQILGQGPELLVQFQDESVVDDSQLPKDRFSAERLKGVDSTLKIQPAELGDSAMYLCASSLELGSLNTEAFFGQGTRLTVV.

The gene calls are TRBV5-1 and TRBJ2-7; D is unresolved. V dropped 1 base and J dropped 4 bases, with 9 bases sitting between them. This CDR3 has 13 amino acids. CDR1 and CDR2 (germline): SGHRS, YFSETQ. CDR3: CASSLSKTYEQYF. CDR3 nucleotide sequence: TGCGCCAGCAGCTTGTCAAAAACTTACGAGCAGTACTTC.

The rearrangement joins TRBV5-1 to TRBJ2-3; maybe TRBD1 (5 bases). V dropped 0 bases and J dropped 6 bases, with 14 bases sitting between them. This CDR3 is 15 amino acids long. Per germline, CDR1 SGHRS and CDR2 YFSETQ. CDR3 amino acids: CASSLGLARADTQYF. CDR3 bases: TGCGCCAGCAGCTTGGGTCTCGCCAGGGCTGATACGCAGTATTTT.

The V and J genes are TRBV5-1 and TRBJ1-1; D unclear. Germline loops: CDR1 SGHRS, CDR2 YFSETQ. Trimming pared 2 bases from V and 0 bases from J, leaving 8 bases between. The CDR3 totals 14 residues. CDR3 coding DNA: TGCGCCAGCAGCTTCACTAACATGAACACTGAAGCTTTCTTT. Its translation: CASSFTNMNTEAFF.

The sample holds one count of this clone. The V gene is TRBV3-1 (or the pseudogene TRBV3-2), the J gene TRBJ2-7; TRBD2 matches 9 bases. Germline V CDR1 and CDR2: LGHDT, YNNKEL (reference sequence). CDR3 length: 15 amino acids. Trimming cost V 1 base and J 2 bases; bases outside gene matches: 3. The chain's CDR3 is CASSQVTSGPYEQYF. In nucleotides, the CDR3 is TGTGCCAGCAGCCAAGTGACTAGCGGCCCCTACGAGCAGTACTTC.